The 27 T cell receptor beta chains given below trace back to one sample, sequenced in a study of technical replicates of blood from a handful of donors. Using immunoSEQ multiplex PCR, the repertoire was profiled, and TCRdb retains in-frame clones only, with some absent. The sample holds fewer than 100,000 clones; about 95% are singletons and the top ten take roughly 0.35%. The sequencing input was T cells isolated from PBMCs. The receptor set was obtained from a human donor in good health.

This chain links TRBV5-6 with TRBJ1-1; 8 bases fit TRBD1. V trimming: 4 bases; J trimming: 3 bases; junction bases outside the gene matches: 2. This CDR3 contains 13 residues. Germline loops: CDR1 SGHDT, CDR2 YYEEEE. CDR3 bases: TGTGCCAGCAGCCAGACAGGGGACACTGAAGCTTTCTTT. It yields the protein CASSQTGDTEAFF.

The rearrangement uses TRBV11-3 and TRBJ1-4, with 8 bases identical to TRBD1. J lost 7 bases, V lost 5 bases, and 3 bases had no gene match. Germline lookup yields CDR1 SGHNT and CDR2 YENEEA. The CDR3 contains 13 residues. CDR3 DNA: TGTGCCAGCAGCCCTGACAGGGGTGAAAAACTGTTTTTT. Translating it yields CASSPDRGEKLFF.

This clone was picked up a small number of times. The chain combines TRBV6-9 with TRBJ1-1; 8 bases map to TRBD1. V dropped 0 bases and J dropped 6; count of bases not matched to a gene: 6. The germline V gene has CDR1 MNHGY and CDR2 SVAAGI. The CDR3 runs 15 residues. CDR3 sequence reads: CASSYSQGECAEAFF. CDR3 DNA sequence: TGTGCCAGCAGTTATTCACAGGGGGAATGCGCTGAAGCTTTCTTT.

This chain uses TRBV10-3 with TRBJ2-7; weak D call: TRBD1 (5 bases). The V end lost 4 bases, the J end lost 6 bases, and 13 bases lay between the germline ends. Germline assignment: CDR1 ENHRY and CDR2 SYGVKD. The CDR3 runs 13 residues. CDR3 bases: TGTGCCATCAGTGCAGGGCGAGGTTCCGAGCAGTACTTC. Translation gives CAISAGRGSEQYF.

The V call is TRBV5-1, the J call TRBJ2-3; D is uncertain. Germline V CDR1 and CDR2: SGHRS, YFSETQ. The V end lost 0 bases, the J end lost 2 bases, and 7 bases lay between the germline ends. The CDR3 is made up of 14 amino acids. CDR3 amino acids: CASSLGRTTDTQYF. CDR3 nucleotide sequence: TGCGCCAGCAGCTTGGGCAGAACCACAGATACGCAGTATTTT.

This clone has only one observation. V and J are TRBV6-1 and TRBJ2-3, with D perhaps matching TRBD2 (6 bases). This CDR3 has 14 amino acids. CDR1 is MNHNS, CDR2 SASEGT, per germline. Trimming shortened V by 5 bases and J by 3 bases, and 12 bases separated the two germline ends. The DNA of the CDR3 is TGTGCCAGCAGTTCAGGGAGGCGTACAGATACGCAGTATTTT. This gives the protein CASSSGRRTDTQYF.

The rearrangement links TRBV6-1 to TRBJ2-2; perhaps TRBD1 as D (6 bases). This CDR3 has 15 amino acids. Trimming stripped 2 bases from V and 7 bases from J, with 14 bases between. The germline gives CDR1 MNHNS, CDR2 SASEGT. The CDR3 DNA is TGTGCCAGCAGTGAACTGGGACACCAGAACGGGGAGCTGTTTTTT. It is translated as CASSELGHQNGELFF.

The rearrangement links TRBV7-8 to TRBJ1-4; D gene unclear. The CDR3 has 18 residues. With 2 bases removed from V and 0 bases from J, the gap between germline ends came to 16 bases. Germline assignment: CDR1 SGHVS and CDR2 FQNEAQ. The CDR3 sequence is CASSLFAPHSTTNEKLFF. CDR3 DNA: TGTGCCAGCAGCTTATTTGCCCCCCACTCCACAACTAATGAAAAACTGTTTTTT. The full variable domain, its missing parts supplied by reference TRBV7-8 and TRBJ1-4, is GAGVSQSPRYKVAKRGQDVALRCDPISGHVSLFWYQQALGQGPEFLTYFQNEAQLDKSGLPSDRFFAERPEGSVSTLKIQRTQQEDSAVYLCASSLFAPHSTTNEKLFFGSGTQLSVL.

CDR3 sequence (DNA): TGTGCCAGCAGCCCGGGGTTGGAGACCCAGTACTTC. This encodes CASSPGLETQYF. The chain recombines TRBV5-4 with TRBJ2-5, with D maybe TRBD2 (5 bases). The CDR3 is 12 residues long. The germline CDR1 and CDR2 sequences are SGHNT and YYREEE (reference sequence). Trimming removed 4 bases from V and 5 bases from J, with 9 bases in between. The full variable domain, in which reference TRBV5-4 and TRBJ2-5 provide the parts outside the CDR3, is ETGVTQSPTHLIKTRGQQVTLRCSSQSGHNTVSWYQQALGQGPQFIFQYYREEENGRGNFPPRFSGLQFPNYSSELNVNALELDDSALYLCASSPGLETQYFGPGTRLLVL.

V is TRBV30 and J is TRBJ2-7; 12 bases fit TRBD2. Germline CDR1 is GTSNPN and CDR2 is SVGIG (reference sequence). The CDR3 has 18 residues. The V segment lost 1 base and the J segment 0 bases; nucleotides outside the gene matches: 10. The CDR3 DNA sequence: TGTGCCTGGAGTGGGGAAGGACTAGCGGGATGGTCCTCCTACGAGCAGTACTTC. This gives the protein CAWSGEGLAGWSSYEQYF.

This sequence joins TRBV28 and TRBJ2-3, with 11 bases fitting TRBD2. The CDR3 has 16 residues. CDR1 and CDR2 (germline): MDHEN, SYDVKM. Germline trimming cut 3 bases from V and 4 bases from J; bases unmatched to any gene: 6. The CDR3 sequence: CASSFGLAGGADTQYF. In DNA form, the CDR3 reads TGTGCCAGCAGTTTTGGGCTAGCGGGAGGAGCAGATACGCAGTATTTT.

This rearrangement joins TRBV7-6 to TRBJ2-1; 7 bases fit TRBD2. This CDR3 spans 13 amino acids. Trimming took 5 bases from V and 4 from J; bases not matched to a gene: 2. The germline CDR1 and CDR2 sequences are SGHVS and FNYEAQ. In nucleotides, the CDR3 is TGTGCCAGCAGCCTGGGACTATACAATGAGCAGTTCTTC. This gives the protein CASSLGLYNEQFF.

This chain connects TRBV25-1 to TRBJ2-3; a weak D match, TRBD2 (6 bases). The V and J ends lost 7 bases and 0 bases respectively, with 14 bases between them. This CDR3 has 15 residues. Germline V gene lookup returns CDR1 MGHDK and CDR2 SYGVNS. Here the CDR3 reads CASTPPGVSTDTQYF. The CDR3 DNA reads TGTGCCAGCACCCCGCCGGGAGTTAGCACAGATACGCAGTATTTT.

J is TRBJ1-5 and V is TRBV10-3, with 12 bases fitting TRBD1. V shed 5 bases, J shed 6 bases, and the junction held 5 bases outside the gene matches. This CDR3 comprises 15 residues. Looked up from germline, CDR1 is ENHRY and CDR2 is SYGVKD. This CDR3 reads CAISTGTGGSQPQHF. The CDR3 nucleotides read TGTGCCATCAGTACCGGGACAGGGGGCTCTCAGCCCCAGCATTTT.

The sample holds a few counts of this clone. The gene calls are TRBV2 and TRBJ2-7; perhaps TRBD1 as D (6 bases). Trimming pared 3 bases from V and 6 bases from J, leaving 15 bases between. This CDR3 is 14 amino acids long. Germline assignment: CDR1 SNHLY and CDR2 FYNNEI. The CDR3 bases are TGTGCCAGCAGTGATAGGACAGCTTGGGGCGAGCAGTACTTC. The encoded protein is CASSDRTAWGEQYF.

The chain has TRBV4-3 and TRBJ2-5, with 7 bases that match TRBD1. Trimming removed 0 bases from V and 5 bases from J; junction bases left unmatched: 18. This CDR3 region has 19 residues. CDR1 and CDR2 from the germline V gene are LGHNA and YSLEER. The CDR3 DNA reads as TGCGCCAGCAGCCAAGATCGAAGTTTCGAGGGGGCTCTGGAGGAGACCCAGTACTTC. Amino acid sequence: CASSQDRSFEGALEETQYF.

The chain joins TRBV19 to TRBJ1-5; D not resolved. The germline gives CDR1 LNHDA, CDR2 SQIVND (reference sequence). Trimming took off 4 bases at V and 0 bases at J, with 7 bases between the two ends. This CDR3 contains 14 residues. The CDR3 nucleotides read TGTGCCAGTAGTACGGGAGTTAGCAATCAGCCCCAGCATTTT. It encodes CASSTGVSNQPQHF.

V usage is TRBV28 and J usage is TRBJ1-1; D gene ambiguous. In germline, CDR1 is MDHEN, CDR2 SYDVKM. The CDR3 sequence is 13 residues long. The ends were cut back, 3 bases at V and 1 base at J, with 6 bases in the middle. In nucleotides, the CDR3 is TGTGCCAGCAGTTTCGTTAGGAACACTGAAGCTTTCTTT. Translated, it gives CASSFVRNTEAFF.

The chain combines TRBV6-6 with TRBJ1-6; 10 bases agree with TRBD1. From germline, CDR1 is MNHNY and CDR2 SVGAGI (reference sequence). The CDR3 extends over 14 amino acids. V lost 8 bases and J lost 6; bases outside the gene matches: 4. The CDR3 loop reads CASSRTGGNSPLHF. CDR3 nucleotides: TGTGCCAGCTCCAGGACAGGGGGTAATTCACCCCTCCACTTT.

The chain carries TRBV2 and TRBJ2-5; 8 bases fit TRBD2. Looked up from germline, CDR1 is SNHLY and CDR2 is FYNNEI. V shed 5 bases, J shed 2 bases, and the junction held 7 bases outside the gene matches. This CDR3 is built from 15 residues. The CDR3 protein is CASSLVGTSQETQYF. The DNA of the CDR3 is TGTGCCAGCAGTCTAGTGGGGACTAGTCAAGAGACCCAGTACTTC.

The V and J genes are TRBV18 and TRBJ1-2; possible D gene TRBD1, 6 bases. CDR3 size: 12 residues. Germline V gene lookup returns CDR1 KGHSH and CDR2 LQKENI. The V gene lost 5 bases and the J gene lost 7 bases, with 11 bases spanning the gap. For the CDR3, the DNA is TGTGCCAGCTCAGGAACAGGGTCTGGCTACACCTTC. Translated: CASSGTGSGYTF.

The gene calls are TRBV5-6 and TRBJ1-1, with TRBD1 identical over 11 bases. The CDR3 is 14 amino acids. Per germline, CDR1 SGHDT and CDR2 YYEEEE. After removal of 4 bases from V and 6 bases from J, the junction contained 5 bases not matched to a gene. The CDR3 loop reads CASSGDRGFAEAFF. Written as DNA, the CDR3 is TGTGCCAGCAGCGGGGACAGGGGGTTCGCTGAAGCTTTCTTT.

The V gene is TRBV5-1, the J gene TRBJ1-1, with TRBD1 as a possible D gene (6 bases). The germline gives CDR1 SGHRS, CDR2 YFSETQ. Trimming took 1 base from V and 4 from J, leaving 14 bases between them. This CDR3 region has 15 residues. The CDR3 spells CASSLFGGAGTEAFF. CDR3 nucleotide sequence: TGCGCCAGCAGCTTGTTTGGGGGGGCCGGCACTGAAGCTTTCTTT.

J is TRBJ1-1 and V is TRBV6-4, with a weak D call TRBD1 (5 bases). CDR1 is MRHNA, CDR2 SNTAGT, per germline. V lost 9 bases and J lost 11, with 31 bases in between. The CDR3 length is 16 residues. CDR3 nucleotide sequence: TGTGCCAGATTCCACCAAGGGACTAGGGAGGCCGGGAGGGCTTTCTTT. Translation: CARFHQGTREAGRAFF.

The chain couples TRBV29-1 to TRBJ1-5, with 10 bases lining up with TRBD1. Germline V lookup: CDR1 SQVTM, CDR2 ANQGSEA. The CDR3 is 15 residues long. Trimming cost V 5 bases and J 9 bases; bases outside gene matches: 13. CDR3 protein: CSVLESRDRGSPQHF. In DNA form, the CDR3 reads TGCAGCGTTCTGGAGTCCCGGGACAGGGGTTCGCCCCAGCATTTT.

The chain carries TRBV15 and TRBJ2-7; 11 bases fit TRBD2. The CDR3 loop spans 15 amino acids. The germline V gene encodes CDR1 LNHNV and CDR2 YYDKDF (reference sequence). With 1 base clipped from V and 7 bases from J, the junction kept 6 bases outside the gene matches. As DNA, the CDR3 is TGTGCCACCAGCAGAGGGCTAGCGGGAGGTCAAGAGCAGTACTTC. Residues: CATSRGLAGGQEQYF.

The rearrangement uses TRBV7-2 and TRBJ1-5; the D gene is possibly TRBD1 (5 bases). V lost 5 bases and J 2 bases, leaving 10 bases between the germline ends. The CDR3 extends over 14 amino acids. Germline V gene lookup returns CDR1 SGHTA and CDR2 FQGNSA. The CDR3 loop is CASSRGQGNQPQHF. The CDR3 DNA reads TGTGCCAGCAGCCGAGGACAAGGCAATCAGCCCCAGCATTTT.